The following is a T cell receptor beta chain sequence with its context. Its specificity is unknown. An end of the junction differs from the germline gene, which may be a read error. The source of the sample is a study of cytomegalovirus exposure and HLA in healthy donors. Study results and caveats: Reported results showed that the classifier diagnosed cytomegalovirus status with high specificity and sensitivity. Cytomegalovirus-associated TCR beta chains were listed, numbering some 170. In vitro experiments confirmed that a few CMV-associated chains were specific for CMV antigens. According to a subsequent analysis, TCR clusters identified in the first cohort showed a tendency to co-occur across the 100 to 150 validation repertoires.

There are 16 residues in the CDR3. Germline V gene data show CDR1 as SSHAT and CDR2 as FNYEAQ (reference sequence). Some clones are missing from TCRdb's copy, which holds only in-frame ones; the method was immunoSEQ multiplex PCR. The sample carries under 350,000 clones, 65% to 90% recorded once. This clonotype was obtained from a woman aged 18-29 years in good health and CMV-seronegative. The sequencing sample was made of PBMCs. The J gene is TRBJ1-1, the V gene TRBV7-7, with a weak D call TRBD1 (6 bases). As DNA, the CDR3 is TGTGCTAGCAGCCCCCCAAGGCAGGGGATGAACACTGAAGCTTTCTTT. Its protein is CASSPPRQGMNTEAFF.